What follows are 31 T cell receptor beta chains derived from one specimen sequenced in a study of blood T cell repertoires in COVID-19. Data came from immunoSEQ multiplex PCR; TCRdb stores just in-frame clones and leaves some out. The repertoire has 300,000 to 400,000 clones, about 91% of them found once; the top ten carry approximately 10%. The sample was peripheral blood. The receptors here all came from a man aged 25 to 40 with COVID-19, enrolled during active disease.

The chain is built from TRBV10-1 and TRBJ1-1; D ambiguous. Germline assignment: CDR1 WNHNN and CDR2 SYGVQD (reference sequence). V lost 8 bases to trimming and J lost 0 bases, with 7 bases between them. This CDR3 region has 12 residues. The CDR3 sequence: CASEGMNTEAFF. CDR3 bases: TGCGCCAGCGAGGGCATGAACACTGAAGCTTTCTTT.

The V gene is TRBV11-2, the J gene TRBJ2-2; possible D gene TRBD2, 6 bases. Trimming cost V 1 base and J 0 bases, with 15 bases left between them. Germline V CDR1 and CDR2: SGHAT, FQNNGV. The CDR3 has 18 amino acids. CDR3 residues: CASSLAGLRLANTGELFF. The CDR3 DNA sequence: TGTGCCAGCAGCTTAGCCGGACTACGACTCGCGAACACCGGGGAGCTGTTTTTT.

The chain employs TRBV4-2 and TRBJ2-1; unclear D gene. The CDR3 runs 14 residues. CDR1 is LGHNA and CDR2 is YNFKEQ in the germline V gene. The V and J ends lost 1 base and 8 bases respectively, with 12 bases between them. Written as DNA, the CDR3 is TGTGCCAGCAGCCAAGGTGAAGCGTCGGATGAGCAGTTCTTC. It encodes CASSQGEASDEQFF.

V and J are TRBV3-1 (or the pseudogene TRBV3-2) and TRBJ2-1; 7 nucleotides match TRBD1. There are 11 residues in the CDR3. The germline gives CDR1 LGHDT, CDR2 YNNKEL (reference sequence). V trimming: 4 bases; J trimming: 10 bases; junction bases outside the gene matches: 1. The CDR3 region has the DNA TGTGCCAGCAGCCTACAGGGGGAGCAGTTCTTC. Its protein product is CASSLQGEQFF.

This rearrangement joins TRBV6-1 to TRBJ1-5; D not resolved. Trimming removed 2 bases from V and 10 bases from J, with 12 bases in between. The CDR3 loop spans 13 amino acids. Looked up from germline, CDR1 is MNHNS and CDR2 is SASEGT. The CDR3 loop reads CASSEKISSPQHF. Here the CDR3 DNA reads TGTGCCAGCAGTGAAAAGATTAGCAGTCCCCAGCATTTT.

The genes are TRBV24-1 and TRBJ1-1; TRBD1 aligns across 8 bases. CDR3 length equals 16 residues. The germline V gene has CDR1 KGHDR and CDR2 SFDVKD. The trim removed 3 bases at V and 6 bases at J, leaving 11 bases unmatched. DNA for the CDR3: TGTGCCACCAGTGATAGTTCAGGGGGCGTTAGGGCTGAAGCTTTCTTT. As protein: CATSDSSGGVRAEAFF.

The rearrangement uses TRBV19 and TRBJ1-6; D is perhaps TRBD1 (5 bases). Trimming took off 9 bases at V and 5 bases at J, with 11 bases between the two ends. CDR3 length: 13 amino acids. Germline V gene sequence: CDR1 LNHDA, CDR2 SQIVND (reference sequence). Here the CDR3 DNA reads TGTGCCAGCAGGACATACGATAATTCACCCCTCCACTTT. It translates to CASRTYDNSPLHF. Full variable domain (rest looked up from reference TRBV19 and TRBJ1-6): DGGITQSPKYLFRKEGQNVTLSCEQNLNHDAMYWYRQDPGQGLRLIYYSQIVNDFQKGDIAEGYSVSREKKESFPLTVTSAQKNPTAFYLCASRTYDNSPLHFGNGTRLTVT.

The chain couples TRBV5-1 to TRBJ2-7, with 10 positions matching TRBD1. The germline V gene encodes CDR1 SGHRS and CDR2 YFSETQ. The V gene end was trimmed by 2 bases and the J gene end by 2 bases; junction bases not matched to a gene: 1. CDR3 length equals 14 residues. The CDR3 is CASSFGTGAYEQYF. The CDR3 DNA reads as TGCGCCAGCAGCTTCGGGACAGGGGCCTACGAGCAGTACTTC.

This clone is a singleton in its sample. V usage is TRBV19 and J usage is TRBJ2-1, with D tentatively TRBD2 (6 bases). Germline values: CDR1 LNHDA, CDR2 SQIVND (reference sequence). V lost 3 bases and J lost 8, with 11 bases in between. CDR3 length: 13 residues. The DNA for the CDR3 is TGTGCCAGTAGTATGTGGACTATGGATGAGCAGTTCTTC. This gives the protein CASSMWTMDEQFF.

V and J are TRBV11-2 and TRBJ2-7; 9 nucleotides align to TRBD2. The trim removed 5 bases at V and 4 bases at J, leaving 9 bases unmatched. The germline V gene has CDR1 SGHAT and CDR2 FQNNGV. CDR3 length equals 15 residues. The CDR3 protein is CASSTRTSALYEQYF. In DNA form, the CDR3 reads TGTGCCAGCAGCACACGGACTAGCGCCCTTTACGAGCAGTACTTC.

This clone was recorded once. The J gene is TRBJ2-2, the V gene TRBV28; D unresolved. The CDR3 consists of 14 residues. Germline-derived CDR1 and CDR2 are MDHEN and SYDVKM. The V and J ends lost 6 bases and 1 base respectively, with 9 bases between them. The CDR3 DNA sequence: TGTGCCAGCAGCCTCCCAGTGAACACCGGGGAGCTGTTTTTT. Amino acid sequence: CASSLPVNTGELFF.

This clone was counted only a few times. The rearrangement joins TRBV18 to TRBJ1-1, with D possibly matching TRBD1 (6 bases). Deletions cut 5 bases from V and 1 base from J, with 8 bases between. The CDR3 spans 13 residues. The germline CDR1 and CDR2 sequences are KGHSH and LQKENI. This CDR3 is CASSAGENTEAFF. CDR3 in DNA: TGTGCCAGCTCAGCAGGGGAGAACACTGAAGCTTTCTTT.

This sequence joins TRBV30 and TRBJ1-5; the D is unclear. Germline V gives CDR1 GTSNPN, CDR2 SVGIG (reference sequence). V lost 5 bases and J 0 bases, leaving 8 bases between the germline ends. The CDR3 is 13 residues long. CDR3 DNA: TGTGCCTGGGGGGAGGATAGCAATCAGCCCCAGCATTTT. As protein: CAWGEDSNQPQHF.

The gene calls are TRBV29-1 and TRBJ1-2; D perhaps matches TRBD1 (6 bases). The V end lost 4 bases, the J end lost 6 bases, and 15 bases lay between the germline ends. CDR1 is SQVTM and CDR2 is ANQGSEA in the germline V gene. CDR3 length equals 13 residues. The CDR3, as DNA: TGCAGCGTTGCTGGACACAAGGGGGATGGCTACACCTTC. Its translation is CSVAGHKGDGYTF.

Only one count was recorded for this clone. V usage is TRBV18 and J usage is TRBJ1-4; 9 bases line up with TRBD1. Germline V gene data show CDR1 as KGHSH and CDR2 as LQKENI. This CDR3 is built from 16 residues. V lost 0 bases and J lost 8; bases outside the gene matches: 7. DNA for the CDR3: TGTGCCAGCTCACCACCCCGGGACAGGGCGGGGGAAAAACTGTTTTTT. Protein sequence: CASSPPRDRAGEKLFF.

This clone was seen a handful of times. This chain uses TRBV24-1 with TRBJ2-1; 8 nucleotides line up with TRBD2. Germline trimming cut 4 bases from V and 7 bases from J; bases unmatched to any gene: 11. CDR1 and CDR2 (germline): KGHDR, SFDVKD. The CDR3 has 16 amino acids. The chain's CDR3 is CATSDSTPRLANEQFF. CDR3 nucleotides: TGTGCCACCAGTGACTCGACCCCGAGACTAGCGAATGAGCAGTTCTTC.

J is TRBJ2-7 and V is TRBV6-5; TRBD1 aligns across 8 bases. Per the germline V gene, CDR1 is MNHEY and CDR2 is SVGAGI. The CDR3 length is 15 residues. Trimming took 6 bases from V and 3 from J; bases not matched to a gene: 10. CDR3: CASSQNRDRHYEQYF. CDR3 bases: TGTGCCAGCAGCCAAAACCGGGACAGGCACTACGAGCAGTACTTC.

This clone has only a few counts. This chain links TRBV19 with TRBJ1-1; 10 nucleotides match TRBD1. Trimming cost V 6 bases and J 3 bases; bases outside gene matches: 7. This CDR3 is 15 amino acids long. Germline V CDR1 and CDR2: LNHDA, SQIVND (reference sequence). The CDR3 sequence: CASRLGTGAYTEAFF. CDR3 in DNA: TGTGCCAGTAGGTTGGGGACAGGGGCGTACACTGAAGCTTTCTTT.

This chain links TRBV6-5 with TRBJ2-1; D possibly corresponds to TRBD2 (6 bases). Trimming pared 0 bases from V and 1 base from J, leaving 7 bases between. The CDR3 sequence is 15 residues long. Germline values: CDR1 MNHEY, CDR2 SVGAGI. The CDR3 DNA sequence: TGTGCCAGCAGTTACTCGGGGGGTTCCTACAATGAGCAGTTCTTC. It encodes CASSYSGGSYNEQFF.

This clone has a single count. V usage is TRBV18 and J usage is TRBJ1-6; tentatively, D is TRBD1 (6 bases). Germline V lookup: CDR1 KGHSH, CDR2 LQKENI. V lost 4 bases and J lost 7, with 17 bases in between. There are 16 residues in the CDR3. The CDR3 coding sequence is TGTGCCAGCTCACTGGGGTTGAGGGGGATGAATTCACCCCTCCACTTT. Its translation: CASSLGLRGMNSPLHF. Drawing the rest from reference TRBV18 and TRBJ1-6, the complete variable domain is NAGVMQNPRHLVRRRGQEARLRCSPMKGHSHVYWYRQLPEEGLKFMVYLQKENIIDESGMPKERFSAEFPKEGPSILRIQQVVRGDSAAYFCASSLGLRGMNSPLHFGNGTRLTVT.

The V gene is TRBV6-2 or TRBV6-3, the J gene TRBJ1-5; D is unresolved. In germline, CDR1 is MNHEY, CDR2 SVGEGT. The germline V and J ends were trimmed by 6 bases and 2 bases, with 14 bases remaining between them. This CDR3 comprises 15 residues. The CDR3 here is CASSPATGGNQPQHF. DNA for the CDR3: TGTGCCAGCAGCCCCGCGACGGGAGGCAATCAGCCCCAGCATTTT.

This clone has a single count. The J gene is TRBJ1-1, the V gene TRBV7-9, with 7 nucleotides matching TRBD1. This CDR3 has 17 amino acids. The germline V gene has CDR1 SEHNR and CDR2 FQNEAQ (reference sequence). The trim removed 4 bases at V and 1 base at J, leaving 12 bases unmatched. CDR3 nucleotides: TGTGCCAGCAGCTCATCTCAGGGGGGAGGATGGAACACTGAAGCTTTCTTT. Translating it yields CASSSSQGGGWNTEAFF.

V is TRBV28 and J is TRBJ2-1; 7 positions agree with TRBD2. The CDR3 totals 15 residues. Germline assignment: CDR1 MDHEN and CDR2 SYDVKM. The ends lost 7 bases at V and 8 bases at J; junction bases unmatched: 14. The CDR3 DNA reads TGTGCCAGCAACCCGGCTAGCGGACGCAGGGATGAGCAGTTCTTC. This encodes CASNPASGRRDEQFF.

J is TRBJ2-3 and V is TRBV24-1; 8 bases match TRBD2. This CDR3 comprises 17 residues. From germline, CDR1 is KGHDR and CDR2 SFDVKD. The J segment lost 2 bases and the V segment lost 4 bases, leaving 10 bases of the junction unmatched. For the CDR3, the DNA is TGTGCCACCAGTGAGGGGGAACTAGCGGCCTCCACAGATACGCAGTATTTT. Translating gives CATSEGELAASTDTQYF.

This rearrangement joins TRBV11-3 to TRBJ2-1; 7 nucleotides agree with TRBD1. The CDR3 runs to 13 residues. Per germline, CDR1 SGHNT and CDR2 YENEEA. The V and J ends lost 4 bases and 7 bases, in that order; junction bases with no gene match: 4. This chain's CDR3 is CASSYEQGNEQFF. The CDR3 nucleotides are TGTGCCAGCAGCTACGAACAGGGGAATGAGCAGTTCTTC.

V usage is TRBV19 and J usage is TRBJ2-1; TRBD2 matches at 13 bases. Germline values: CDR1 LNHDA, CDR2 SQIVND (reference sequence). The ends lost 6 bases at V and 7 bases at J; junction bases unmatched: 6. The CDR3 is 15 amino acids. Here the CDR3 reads CASRGLAGIQNEQFF. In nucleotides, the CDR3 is TGTGCCAGTAGGGGACTAGCGGGAATTCAAAATGAGCAGTTCTTC.

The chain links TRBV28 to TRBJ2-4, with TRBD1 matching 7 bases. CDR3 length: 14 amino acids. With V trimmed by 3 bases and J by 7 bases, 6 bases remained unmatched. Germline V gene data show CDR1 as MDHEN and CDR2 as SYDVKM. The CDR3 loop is CASSFRGPYNIQYF. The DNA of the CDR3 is TGTGCCAGCAGTTTTAGGGGGCCATATAACATTCAGTACTTC.

The CDR3 loop is CASSGTSDGTQYF. Written as DNA, the CDR3 is TGTGCCAGCTCAGGGACTAGCGATGGGACCCAGTACTTC. The chain combines TRBV18 with TRBJ2-5; 10 nucleotides match TRBD2. This CDR3 spans 13 amino acids. Germline V gene lookup returns CDR1 KGHSH and CDR2 LQKENI. V lost 5 bases to trimming and J lost 7 bases; unmatched junction nucleotides: 4.

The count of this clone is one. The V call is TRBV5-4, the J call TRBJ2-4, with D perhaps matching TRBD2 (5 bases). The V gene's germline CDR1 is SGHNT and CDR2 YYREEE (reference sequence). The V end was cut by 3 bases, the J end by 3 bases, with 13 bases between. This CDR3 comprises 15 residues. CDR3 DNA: TGTGCCAGCAGCTCCTCGGATGCGGGCAAAAACATTCAGTACTTC. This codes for CASSSSDAGKNIQYF.

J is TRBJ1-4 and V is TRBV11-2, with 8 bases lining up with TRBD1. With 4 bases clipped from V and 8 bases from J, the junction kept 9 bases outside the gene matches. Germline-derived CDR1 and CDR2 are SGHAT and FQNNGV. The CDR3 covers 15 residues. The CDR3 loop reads CASSSGQGWYEKLFF. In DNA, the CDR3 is TGTGCCAGCAGCTCTGGACAGGGTTGGTACGAAAAACTGTTTTTT.

CDR3 sequence reads: CASSTSGVREAFF. The CDR3 bases are TGTGCCAGTAGTACTTCAGGGGTTCGTGAAGCTTTCTTT. The rearrangement links TRBV19 to TRBJ1-1, with D possibly being TRBD1 (6 bases). Trimming took 4 bases from V and 7 from J, leaving 13 bases between them. CDR1 and CDR2 from the germline V gene are LNHDA and SQIVND (reference sequence). This CDR3 comprises 13 residues.